The 32 T cell receptor beta chains presented below share a single source sample, sequenced in a study of T cell responses to AZD1222 COVID-19 vaccine. Produced via immunoSEQ multiplex PCR; TCRdb's table is partial and in-frame only. This table has some 100,000 clones, around nine tenths appearing once. Source: peripheral blood, taken on day 0 of AZD1222 vaccination. The receptors derive from an adult in good health.

The chain employs TRBV10-1 and TRBJ2-1, with 14 nucleotides matching TRBD2. J lost 1 base, V lost 6 bases, and 8 bases had no gene match. The CDR3 sequence is 18 residues long. The germline V gene has CDR1 WNHNN and CDR2 SYGVQD (reference sequence). CDR3 protein: CASSSGTSGSVSYNEQFF. CDR3 sequence (DNA): TGCGCCAGCAGCTCCGGGACTAGCGGGAGTGTGTCCTACAATGAGCAGTTCTTC.

Here the CDR3 reads CASGTGSNQPQHF. CDR3 sequence (DNA): TGTGCCAGCGGAACAGGGAGCAATCAGCCCCAGCATTTT. The rearrangement uses TRBV27 and TRBJ1-5; tentative D call: TRBD1 (6 bases). The V end was cut by 8 bases, the J end by 1 base, with 9 bases between. CDR1 is MNHEY and CDR2 is SMNVEV in the germline V gene (reference sequence). CDR3 length: 13 residues.

A single count supports this clone. This chain links TRBV19 with TRBJ1-3; 7 positions agree with TRBD1. Germline CDR1 LNHDA, CDR2 SQIVND (reference sequence). The CDR3 has 14 amino acids. The junction had 4 bases not matched to a gene; V was cut back by 6 bases and J by 2 bases. The chain's CDR3 is CASSHDRAGNTIYF. CDR3 sequence (DNA): TGTGCCAGTAGCCACGACAGGGCTGGAAACACCATATATTTT.

CDR3 nucleotide sequence: TGTGCCAGCAGATTAGATGGTAGCGGGAGTCCCTACAATGAGCAGTTCTTC. The encoded protein is CASRLDGSGSPYNEQFF. The V and J genes are TRBV27 and TRBJ2-1; TRBD2 matches 9 bases. This CDR3 has 17 amino acids. V dropped 6 bases and J dropped 2; count of bases not matched to a gene: 11. Germline values: CDR1 MNHEY, CDR2 SMNVEV (reference sequence).

V and J are TRBV11-3 and TRBJ2-2, with D unresolved. Per germline, CDR1 SGHNT and CDR2 YENEEA. V gave up 3 bases and J gave up 0 bases, with 8 bases separating them. The CDR3 is 15 amino acids. The CDR3 loop is CASSFRFANTGELFF. The CDR3 nucleotides are TGTGCCAGCAGCTTCCGGTTCGCGAACACCGGGGAGCTGTTTTTT.

The V and J genes are TRBV29-1 and TRBJ1-1, with D maybe TRBD1 (5 bases). The length of the CDR3 is 13 residues. Germline CDR1 is SQVTM and CDR2 is ANQGSEA. With 1 base removed from V and 8 bases from J, the gap between germline ends came to 14 bases. CDR3 coding DNA: TGCAGCGTTGAAGTGGCAGGGCGAGGGGAAGCTTTCTTT. It yields the protein CSVEVAGRGEAFF.

This chain connects TRBV28 to TRBJ1-2; 8 bases line up with TRBD1. CDR3 length: 16 residues. After removal of 4 bases from V and 2 bases from J, the junction contained 9 bases not matched to a gene. Germline lookup yields CDR1 MDHEN and CDR2 SYDVKM. CDR3: CASSSADRGTNYGYTF. CDR3 nucleotide sequence: TGTGCCAGCAGTTCCGCTGACAGGGGTACCAACTATGGCTACACCTTC.

This clone has only a few counts. This chain links TRBV20-1 with TRBJ1-5; D is perhaps TRBD1 (5 bases). Germline assignment: CDR1 DFQATT and CDR2 SNEGSKA (reference sequence). V lost 3 bases to trimming and J lost 3 bases, with 12 bases between them. This CDR3 has 14 residues. The CDR3 reads CSASSGRINQPQHF. CDR3 in DNA: TGCAGTGCTAGTTCGGGACGGATCAATCAGCCCCAGCATTTT.

The chain employs TRBV5-1 and TRBJ2-3; D is undetermined. CDR1 SGHRS and CDR2 YFSETQ come from the germline V gene. The CDR3 runs 15 residues. The V gene lost 1 base and the J gene lost 0 bases, with 9 bases spanning the gap. The CDR3 coding sequence is TGCGCCAGCAGCTTGAATCACCCTAGCACAGATACGCAGTATTTT. Its translation is CASSLNHPSTDTQYF.

In nucleotides, the CDR3 is TGTGCCATCAGTGTCGATTTAACGGGAGCGGAAGATACGCAGTATTTT. Its translation: CAISVDLTGAEDTQYF. The chain recombines TRBV10-3 with TRBJ2-3; D possibly corresponds to TRBD2 (6 bases). V lost 4 bases, J lost 5 bases, and 19 bases lay in between. CDR1 is ENHRY, CDR2 SYGVKD, per germline. There are 16 residues in the CDR3.

The chain employs TRBV3-1 (or the pseudogene TRBV3-2) and TRBJ1-2, with D possibly matching TRBD1 (6 bases). CDR1 and CDR2 from the germline V gene are LGHDT and YNNKEL (reference sequence). Trimming removed 1 base from V and 5 bases from J, with 20 bases in between. This CDR3 comprises 17 residues. The CDR3 loop reads CASSQVLGGEAWYGYTF. In DNA form, the CDR3 reads TGTGCCAGCAGCCAAGTGTTAGGGGGGGAGGCTTGGTATGGCTACACCTTC.

The chain couples TRBV6-6 to TRBJ2-3; 9 positions match TRBD1. Per the germline V gene, CDR1 is MNHNY and CDR2 is SVGAGI (reference sequence). There are 15 residues in the CDR3. V shed 5 bases, J shed 3 bases, and the junction held 6 bases outside the gene matches. The CDR3 coding sequence is TGTGCCAGCAGTCCAGGGACAGGGAGTACAGATACGCAGTATTTT. Protein: CASSPGTGSTDTQYF.

The chain uses TRBV5-1 and TRBJ1-4; 8 bases are shared with TRBD1. Germline V lookup: CDR1 SGHRS, CDR2 YFSETQ. V lost 4 bases to trimming and J lost 6 bases; unmatched junction nucleotides: 2. The CDR3 covers 13 residues. CDR3 DNA: TGCGCCAGCAGCCCGGACAGGGATGAAAAACTGTTTTTT. Translated: CASSPDRDEKLFF.

The gene calls are TRBV5-8 and TRBJ1-1, with D perhaps matching TRBD1 (6 bases). V gave up 4 bases and J gave up 1 base, with 14 bases separating them. CDR1 is SGHTS, CDR2 YDEGEE, per germline. The CDR3 loop spans 15 amino acids. The DNA of the CDR3 is TGTGCCAGCAGCGGAAGGGACAAGCGGAACACTGAAGCTTTCTTT. Residues: CASSGRDKRNTEAFF.

This chain links TRBV10-3 with TRBJ2-7; possibly TRBD1 for D (6 bases). Trimming pared 6 bases from V and 1 base from J, leaving 10 bases between. The CDR3 is 13 residues long. Germline loops: CDR1 ENHRY, CDR2 SYGVKD. This chain's CDR3 is CAIRRTESYEQYF. In nucleotides, the CDR3 is TGTGCCATCAGGAGGACAGAGTCCTACGAGCAGTACTTC.

This chain joins TRBV19 and TRBJ2-3; TRBD2 aligns across 8 bases. Germline CDR1 is LNHDA and CDR2 is SQIVND (reference sequence). After removal of 6 bases from V and 4 bases from J, the junction contained 12 bases not matched to a gene. The CDR3 runs to 16 residues. The DNA for the CDR3 is TGTGCCAGTAGCAACGGGGGGGCCGGTGGTGCAGATACGCAGTATTTT. Encoded protein: CASSNGGAGGADTQYF.

The rearrangement uses TRBV6-5 and TRBJ2-7; 10 nucleotides align to TRBD1. Losses at the gene ends were 8 bases for V and 3 bases for J; bases not matched to a gene: 1. CDR1 and CDR2 (germline): MNHEY, SVGAGI. This CDR3 has 12 amino acids. DNA of the CDR3: TGTGCCAGCCGGGACAGGGGCTACGAGCAGTACTTC. Residues: CASRDRGYEQYF.

The CDR3 region has the DNA TGCGCCAGCAGCCAACGGGACAGGGCGTTTGGCTACACCTTC. Translating gives CASSQRDRAFGYTF. The chain is built from TRBV4-1 and TRBJ1-2, with 9 bases aligning to TRBD1. CDR3 length equals 14 residues. The germline gives CDR1 MGHRA, CDR2 YSYEKL. The ends lost 2 bases at V and 7 bases at J; junction bases unmatched: 5.

This chain connects TRBV5-4 to TRBJ1-2; 7 positions agree with TRBD1. The germline V gene encodes CDR1 SGHNT and CDR2 YYREEE (reference sequence). Trimming took 0 bases from V and 2 from J; bases not matched to a gene: 4. The CDR3 totals 15 residues. CDR3 sequence: CASSLDRGGNYGYTF. The CDR3 coding sequence is TGTGCCAGCAGCTTGGACAGGGGAGGGAACTATGGCTACACCTTC.

The J gene is TRBJ2-2, the V gene TRBV5-1; 11 positions agree with TRBD2. Trimming took 2 bases from V and 8 from J; bases not matched to a gene: 8. Germline CDR1 and CDR2: SGHRS and YFSETQ. The CDR3 loop spans 16 amino acids. This CDR3 is CASSLTSGRLDGELFF. DNA for the CDR3: TGCGCCAGCAGCTTAACTAGCGGGAGACTTGATGGGGAGCTGTTTTTT.

The rearrangement uses TRBV5-1 and TRBJ2-1; TRBD1 might be the D (6 bases). In germline, CDR1 is SGHRS, CDR2 YFSETQ. This CDR3 is built from 13 residues. Trimming removed 6 bases from V and 7 bases from J, with 14 bases in between. The CDR3 DNA sequence: TGCGCCAGCACCCAGGGGTCCGGGAATGAGCAGTTCTTC. It is translated as CASTQGSGNEQFF.

J is TRBJ1-1 and V is TRBV10-1; 8 bases are shared with TRBD1. V dropped 2 bases and J dropped 4; count of bases not matched to a gene: 15. Germline V lookup: CDR1 WNHNN, CDR2 SYGVQD (reference sequence). This CDR3 region has 18 residues. Here the CDR3 DNA reads TGCGCCAGCAGTGAGCACCGGGGGGGCAGGGGGCGCAGCACTGAAGCTTTCTTT. Its translation is CASSEHRGGRGRSTEAFF.

The rearrangement links TRBV6-1 to TRBJ2-5; D ambiguous. Germline-derived CDR1 and CDR2 are MNHNS and SASEGT. V lost 2 bases, J lost 3 bases, and 10 bases lay in between. This CDR3 region has 14 residues. The CDR3 is CASSEYWAEETQYF. As DNA, the CDR3 is TGTGCCAGCAGTGAATATTGGGCAGAAGAGACCCAGTACTTC.

This rearrangement joins TRBV9 to TRBJ1-1; D is unresolved. Trimming took 4 bases from V and 0 from J, leaving 7 bases between them. CDR1 SGDLS and CDR2 YYNGEE come from the germline V gene. The CDR3 spans 13 residues. The CDR3 region has the DNA TGTGCCAGCAGCTCCGGATTGAACACTGAAGCTTTCTTT. Translating gives CASSSGLNTEAFF.

The chain carries TRBV5-1 and TRBJ2-5; D may be TRBD2 (7 bases). The CDR3 totals 15 residues. CDR1 SGHRS and CDR2 YFSETQ come from the germline V gene. The V end was cut by 3 bases, the J end by 4 bases, with 16 bases between. CDR3 protein: CASSSWGRESETQYF. CDR3 coding DNA: TGCGCCAGCAGCTCTTGGGGGCGGGAGTCAGAGACCCAGTACTTC.

The DNA of the CDR3 is TGTGCCAGCAGTGAAAGTGGTCAGCCCCAGCATTTT. It translates to CASSESGQPQHF. This chain links TRBV25-1 with TRBJ1-5; no clear D gene. Germline V lookup: CDR1 MGHDK, CDR2 SYGVNS. The CDR3 consists of 12 residues. Trimming left V 2 bases short and J 6 bases short, with 5 bases between. Full variable domain (remainder filled in from reference TRBV25-1 and TRBJ1-5): EADIYQTPRYLVIGTGKKITLECSQTMGHDKMYWYQQDPGMELHLIHYSYGVNSTEKGDLSSESTVSRIRTEHFPLTLESARPSHTSQYLCASSESGQPQHFGDGTRLSIL.

The V and J genes are TRBV29-1 and TRBJ2-5; a possible D gene is TRBD2 (6 bases). The CDR3 consists of 13 residues. V was shortened by 7 bases and J by 5 bases, with 17 bases between the two germline ends. The V gene's germline CDR1 is SQVTM and CDR2 ANQGSEA. CDR3 amino acids: CSASIGGVETQYF. CDR3 bases: TGCAGCGCCTCAATCGGGGGAGTTGAGACCCAGTACTTC.

The J gene is TRBJ1-6, the V gene TRBV2; the match to TRBD1 covers 10 bases. The CDR3 has 15 residues. Per germline, CDR1 SNHLY and CDR2 FYNNEI. The V gene end was trimmed by 6 bases and the J gene end by 9 bases; junction bases not matched to a gene: 8. CDR3 sequence reads: CASRWETGGSSPLHF. CDR3 nucleotides: TGTGCCAGCAGGTGGGAGACAGGGGGCAGTTCACCCCTCCACTTT.

The rearrangement links TRBV5-6 to TRBJ2-1, with 9 bases matching TRBD1. Germline loops: CDR1 SGHDT, CDR2 YYEEEE. J gave up 6 bases and V 7 bases, and 5 bases lay outside the gene matches. This CDR3 is built from 13 residues. CDR3 coding DNA: TGTGCCAGCGGGTCGACAGGGGGCAATGAGCAGTTCTTC. Translating gives CASGSTGGNEQFF.

The gene calls are TRBV18 and TRBJ1-5; D is ambiguous. The length of the CDR3 is 15 residues. Trimming took off 2 bases at V and 1 base at J, with 9 bases between the two ends. Germline V lookup: CDR1 KGHSH, CDR2 LQKENI. For the CDR3, the DNA is TGTGCCAGCTCACCAGAATGGATGAGCAATCAGCCCCAGCATTTT. Translated, it gives CASSPEWMSNQPQHF.

This chain links TRBV7-9 with TRBJ2-1; 11 bases line up with TRBD2. Losses at the gene ends were 6 bases for V and 8 bases for J; bases not matched to a gene: 12. CDR3 length: 16 amino acids. The germline CDR1 and CDR2 sequences are SEHNR and FQNEAQ (reference sequence). The CDR3, as DNA: TGTGCCAGCAGAACTAGCGGGAGTTTTCATAGGGATGAGCAGTTCTTC. Translated, it gives CASRTSGSFHRDEQFF.

This sequence joins TRBV15 and TRBJ2-3; 11 bases are shared with TRBD2. Germline CDR1 is LNHNV and CDR2 is YYDKDF (reference sequence). The ends lost 1 base at V and 8 bases at J; junction bases unmatched: 8. This CDR3 contains 16 residues. CDR3 in DNA: TGTGCCACCAGCAGAGGGTATAGCGGGAGGGCCGTTACGCAGTATTTT. Its translation: CATSRGYSGRAVTQYF.